Presented here are 8 T cell receptor beta chains from one specimen sequenced in a study of early T cells in non-severe SARS-CoV-2 infection. TCRdb re-analysed the 5' RACE reads in MiXCR, keeping a single row per CDR3 protein. The table includes tens of thousands of distinct CDR3 sequences, about 10% detected once. Material: whole blood. The receptor source for this set is an adult who was a healthcare worker with PCR-confirmed SARS-CoV-2 infection or an uninfected control (not recorded which).

This clonotype showed up many times. The J gene is TRBJ1-1, the V gene TRBV14, with unresolved D. Deletions cut 0 bases from V and 6 bases from J, with 11 bases between. The CDR3 loop spans 14 amino acids. Looked up from germline, CDR1 is SGHDN and CDR2 is FVKESK. The CDR3 spells CASSQDVFPAEAFF. The DNA of the CDR3 is TGTGCCAGCAGCCAAGATGTGTTCCCCGCTGAAGCTTTCTTT.

The chain links TRBV12-3 or TRBV12-4 to TRBJ2-1; D tentatively reads TRBD1 or TRBD2 (5 bases each). V was pared by 6 bases and J by 6 bases, with 12 bases between. The CDR3 sequence is 13 residues long. The CDR3 nucleotides are TGTGCCAGCAGCACCGGGACCGGCAATGAGCAGTTCTTC. Translation gives CASSTGTGNEQFF.

The chain uses TRBV9 and TRBJ2-7; 10 bases match TRBD1. In germline, CDR1 is SGDLS, CDR2 YYNGEE. The junction had 3 bases not matched to a gene; V was cut back by 4 bases and J by 2 bases. The CDR3 loop spans 14 amino acids. CDR3 DNA sequence: TGTGCCAGCAGCCAAGGACAGGGGGCCTACGAGCAGTACTTC. Protein: CASSQGQGAYEQYF.

This clonotype was observed many times. CDR3 sequence: CASSYRSATYNEQFF. The CDR3 DNA is TGTGCCAGCAGTTACCGGTCAGCTACTTACAATGAGCAGTTCTTC. The chain carries TRBV6-5 and TRBJ2-1; unclear D gene. V lost 2 bases and J 4 bases, leaving 12 bases between the germline ends. The germline CDR1 and CDR2 sequences are MNHEY and SVGAGI. The CDR3 length is 15 residues.

This clonotype was seen many times. The rearrangement uses TRBV7-6 and TRBJ2-3; D unclear. Trimming took off 4 bases at V and 2 bases at J, with 7 bases between the two ends. The CDR3 length is 13 residues. The germline CDR1 and CDR2 sequences are SGHVS and FNYEAQ. The CDR3 DNA follows: TGTGCCAGCAGCTCGGTGAACACAGATACGCAGTATTTT. Encoded protein: CASSSVNTDTQYF. The full variable domain, rest sourced from reference TRBV7-6 and TRBJ2-3, is GAGVSQSPRYKVTKRGQDVALRCDPISGHVSLYWYRQALGQGPEFLTYFNYEAQQDKSGLPNDRFSAERPEGSISTLTIQRTEQRDSAMYRCASSSVNTDTQYFGPGTRLTVL.

This clonotype was detected only a few times. The CDR3 region has the DNA TGTGCCAGCAGCCCGATTAGCGGGGCCTACAATGAGCAGTTCTTC. Protein product: CASSPISGAYNEQFF. V is TRBV9 and J is TRBJ2-1; 8 bases agree with TRBD2. V was pared by 4 bases and J by 2 bases, with 5 bases of the junction left unmatched. The CDR3 contains 15 residues. Germline CDR1 is SGDLS and CDR2 is YYNGEE.

The sample holds many counts of this clonotype. The chain is built from TRBV5-1 and TRBJ1-1, with TRBD1 matching over 8 bases. The V gene end was trimmed by 7 bases and the J gene end by 4 bases; junction bases not matched to a gene: 6. The length of the CDR3 is 13 residues. Germline V gives CDR1 SGHRS, CDR2 YFSETQ. CDR3 residues: CASSGQGSTEAFF. The CDR3, as DNA: TGCGCCAGCTCAGGACAGGGTTCCACTGAAGCTTTCTTT.

This clonotype appeared many times. V gene TRBV3-1 combines with J gene TRBJ2-7; D is undetermined. Trimming removed 3 bases from V and 0 bases from J, with 12 bases in between. Germline V gives CDR1 LGHDT, CDR2 YNNKEL (reference sequence). This CDR3 spans 15 amino acids. The chain's CDR3 is CASSHSDSYSYEQYF. The CDR3 DNA reads TGTGCCAGCAGCCACAGTGATTCCTACTCCTACGAGCAGTACTTC.